This TCR beta chain was observed in a study of early T cells in non-severe SARS-CoV-2 infection. TCRdb re-analysed the 5' RACE reads in MiXCR, keeping a single row per CDR3 protein. The sample has 45,000 to 55,000 distinct CDR3 sequences, around a tenth seen once. Germline trimming cut 0 bases from V and 7 bases from J; bases unmatched to any gene: 5. Germline CDR1 SGHRS, CDR2 YFSETQ. The CDR3 runs to 15 residues. This clonotype was detected ten times or more. V usage is TRBV5-1 and J usage is TRBJ2-2; 8 bases match TRBD2. The origin of this receptor is an adult who was a healthcare worker with PCR-confirmed SARS-CoV-2 infection or an uninfected control (not recorded which). Material: whole blood. CDR3 nucleotides: TGCGCCAGCAGCTTGGACACCCTAGCGGGCGGGGAGCTGTTTTTT. It codes for CASSLDTLAGGELFF.